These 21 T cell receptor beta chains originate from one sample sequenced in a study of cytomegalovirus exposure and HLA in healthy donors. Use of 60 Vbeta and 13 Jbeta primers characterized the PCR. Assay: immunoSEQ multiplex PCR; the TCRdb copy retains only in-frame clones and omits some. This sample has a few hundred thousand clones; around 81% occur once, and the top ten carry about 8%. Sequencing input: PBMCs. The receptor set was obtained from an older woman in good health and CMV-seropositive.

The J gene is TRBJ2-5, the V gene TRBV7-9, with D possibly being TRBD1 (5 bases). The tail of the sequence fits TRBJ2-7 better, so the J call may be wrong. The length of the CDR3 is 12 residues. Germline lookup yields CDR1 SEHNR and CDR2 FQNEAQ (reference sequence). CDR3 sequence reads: CASSSRAYEQYF. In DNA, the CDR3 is TGTGCCAGCAGCTCCAGGGCTTACGAGCAGTACTTC.

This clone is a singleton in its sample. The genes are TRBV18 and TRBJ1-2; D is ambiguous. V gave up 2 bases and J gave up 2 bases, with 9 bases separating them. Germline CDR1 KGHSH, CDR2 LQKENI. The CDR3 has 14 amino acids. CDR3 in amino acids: CASSPGPGNYGYTF. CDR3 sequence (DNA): TGTGCCAGCTCACCAGGGCCCGGAAACTATGGCTACACCTTC. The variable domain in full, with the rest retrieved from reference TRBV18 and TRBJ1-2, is NAGVMQNPRHLVRRRGQEARLRCSPMKGHSHVYWYRQLPEEGLKFMVYLQKENIIDESGMPKERFSAEFPKEGPSILRIQQVVRGDSAAYFCASSPGPGNYGYTFGSGTRLTVV.

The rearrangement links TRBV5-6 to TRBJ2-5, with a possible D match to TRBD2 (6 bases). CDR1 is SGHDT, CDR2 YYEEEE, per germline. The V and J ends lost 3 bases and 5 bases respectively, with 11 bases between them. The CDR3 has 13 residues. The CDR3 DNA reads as TGTGCCAGCAGCTCAGGAGGGGCGGAGACCCAGTACTTC. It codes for CASSSGGAETQYF. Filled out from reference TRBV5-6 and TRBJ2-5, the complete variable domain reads DAGVTQSPTHLIKTRGQQVTLRCSPKSGHDTVSWYQQALGQGPQFIFQYYEEEERQRGNFPDRFSGHQFPNYSSELNVNALLLGDSALYLCASSSGGAETQYFGPGTRLLVL.

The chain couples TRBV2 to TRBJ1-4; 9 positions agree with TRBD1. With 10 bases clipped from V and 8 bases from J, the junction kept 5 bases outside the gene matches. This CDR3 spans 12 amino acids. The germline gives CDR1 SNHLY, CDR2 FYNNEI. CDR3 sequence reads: CATGQGREKLFF. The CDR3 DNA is TGTGCCACCGGACAGGGGAGGGAAAAACTGTTTTTT.

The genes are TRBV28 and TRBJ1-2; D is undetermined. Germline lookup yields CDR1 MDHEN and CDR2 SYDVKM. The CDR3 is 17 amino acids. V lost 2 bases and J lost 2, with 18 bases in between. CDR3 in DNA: TGTGCCAGCAGTTTAAGGTCGGTAGCCAGCCTCAACTATGGCTACACCTTC. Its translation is CASSLRSVASLNYGYTF.

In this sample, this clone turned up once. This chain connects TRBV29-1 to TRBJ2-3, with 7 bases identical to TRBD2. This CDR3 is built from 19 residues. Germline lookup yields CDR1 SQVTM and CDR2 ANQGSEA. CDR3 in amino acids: CRQGMGLAAVPPNTDTQYF. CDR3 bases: TGCAGGCAGGGAATGGGGCTAGCGGCAGTCCCCCCCAATACAGATACGCAGTATTTT.

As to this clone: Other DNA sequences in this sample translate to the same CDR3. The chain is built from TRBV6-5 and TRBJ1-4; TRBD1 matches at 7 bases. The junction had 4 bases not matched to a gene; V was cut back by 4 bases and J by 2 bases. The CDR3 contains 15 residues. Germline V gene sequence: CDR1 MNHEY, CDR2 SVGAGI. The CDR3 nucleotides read TGTGCCAGCAGTTTCGGGACAGCTACTAATGAAAAACTGTTTTTT. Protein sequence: CASSFGTATNEKLFF.

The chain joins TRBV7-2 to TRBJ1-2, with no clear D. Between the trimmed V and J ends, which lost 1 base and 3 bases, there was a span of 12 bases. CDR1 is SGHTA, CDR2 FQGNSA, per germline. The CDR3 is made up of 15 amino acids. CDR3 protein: CASSLVGGEHYGYTF. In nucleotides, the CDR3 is TGTGCCAGCAGCTTAGTAGGCGGGGAACACTATGGCTACACCTTC.

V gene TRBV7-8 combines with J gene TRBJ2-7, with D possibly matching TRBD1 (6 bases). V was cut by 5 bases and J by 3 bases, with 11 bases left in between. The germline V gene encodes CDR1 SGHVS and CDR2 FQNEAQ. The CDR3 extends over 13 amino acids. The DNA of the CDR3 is TGTGCCAGCAGCCAGGCACAGGGCTACGAGCAGTACTTC. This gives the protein CASSQAQGYEQYF.

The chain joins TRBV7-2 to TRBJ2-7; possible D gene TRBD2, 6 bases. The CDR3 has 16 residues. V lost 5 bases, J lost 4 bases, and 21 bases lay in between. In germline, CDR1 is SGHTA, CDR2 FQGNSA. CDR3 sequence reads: CASSPRGSGGRYEQYF. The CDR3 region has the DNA TGTGCCAGCAGCCCTCGGGGTAGTGGAGGGAGGTACGAGCAGTACTTC.

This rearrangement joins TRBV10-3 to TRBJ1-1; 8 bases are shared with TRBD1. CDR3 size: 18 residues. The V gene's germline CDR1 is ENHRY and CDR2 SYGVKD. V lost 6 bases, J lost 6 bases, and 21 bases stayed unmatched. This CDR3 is CAISTVLSYGQGTPEAFF. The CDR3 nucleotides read TGTGCCATCAGCACGGTTTTATCGTACGGACAGGGCACGCCTGAAGCTTTCTTT.

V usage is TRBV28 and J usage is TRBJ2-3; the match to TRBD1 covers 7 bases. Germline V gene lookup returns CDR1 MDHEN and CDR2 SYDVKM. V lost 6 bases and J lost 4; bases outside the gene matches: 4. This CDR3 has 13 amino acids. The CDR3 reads CASRATGADTQYF. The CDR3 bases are TGTGCCAGCAGGGCTACAGGGGCAGATACGCAGTATTTT. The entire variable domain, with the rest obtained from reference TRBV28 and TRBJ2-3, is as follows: DVKVTQSSRYLVKRTGEKVFLECVQDMDHENMFWYRQDPGLGLRLIYFSYDVKMKEKGDIPEGYSVSREKKERFSLILESASTNQTSMYLCASRATGADTQYFGPGTRLTVL.

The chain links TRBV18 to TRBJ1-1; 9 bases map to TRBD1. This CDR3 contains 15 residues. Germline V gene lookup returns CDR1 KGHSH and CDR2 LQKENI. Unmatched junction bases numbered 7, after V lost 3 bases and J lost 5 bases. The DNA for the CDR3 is TGTGCCAGCTCACCGCTGGACAGGGGACGAACTGAAGCTTTCTTT. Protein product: CASSPLDRGRTEAFF.

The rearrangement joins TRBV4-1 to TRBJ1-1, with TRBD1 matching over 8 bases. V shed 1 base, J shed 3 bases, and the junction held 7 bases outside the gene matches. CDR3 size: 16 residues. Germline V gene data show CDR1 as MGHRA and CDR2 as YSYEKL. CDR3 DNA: TGCGCCAGCAGCCAAGCCCCGACAGGGGACTACACTGAAGCTTTCTTT. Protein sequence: CASSQAPTGDYTEAFF.

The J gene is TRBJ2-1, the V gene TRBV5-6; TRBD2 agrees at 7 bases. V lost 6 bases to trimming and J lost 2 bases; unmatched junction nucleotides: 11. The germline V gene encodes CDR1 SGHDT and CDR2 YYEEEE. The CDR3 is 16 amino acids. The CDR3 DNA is TGTGCCAGCACTCCGCCGTGGGGAGGGCCCTACAATGAGCAGTTCTTC. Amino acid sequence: CASTPPWGGPYNEQFF.

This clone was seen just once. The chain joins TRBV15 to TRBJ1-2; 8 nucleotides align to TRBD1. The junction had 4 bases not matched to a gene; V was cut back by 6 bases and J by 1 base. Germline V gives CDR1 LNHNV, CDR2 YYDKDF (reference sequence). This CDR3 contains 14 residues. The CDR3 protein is CATSTGGLNYGYTF. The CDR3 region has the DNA TGTGCCACCAGTACAGGGGGGCTTAACTATGGCTACACCTTC.

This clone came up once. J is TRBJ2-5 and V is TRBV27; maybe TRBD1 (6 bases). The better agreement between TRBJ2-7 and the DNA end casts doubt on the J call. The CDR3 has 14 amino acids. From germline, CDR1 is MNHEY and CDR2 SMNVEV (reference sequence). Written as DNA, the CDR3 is TGTGCCAGCAGTGAAGACAGGACTTCCTACGAGCAGTACTTC. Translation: CASSEDRTSYEQYF.

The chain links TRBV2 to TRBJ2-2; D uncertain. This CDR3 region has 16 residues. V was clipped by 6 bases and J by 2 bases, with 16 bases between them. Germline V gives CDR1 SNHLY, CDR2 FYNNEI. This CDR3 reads CASRVSRNTNTGELFF. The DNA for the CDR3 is TGTGCCAGCAGAGTTTCCAGGAATACAAACACCGGGGAGCTGTTTTTT.

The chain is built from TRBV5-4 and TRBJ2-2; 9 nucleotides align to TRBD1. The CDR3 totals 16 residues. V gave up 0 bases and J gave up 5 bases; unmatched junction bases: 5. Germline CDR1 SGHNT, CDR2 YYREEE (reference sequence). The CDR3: CASSLGTGVPTGELFF. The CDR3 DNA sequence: TGTGCCAGCAGCTTGGGGACAGGGGTACCAACCGGGGAGCTGTTTTTT.

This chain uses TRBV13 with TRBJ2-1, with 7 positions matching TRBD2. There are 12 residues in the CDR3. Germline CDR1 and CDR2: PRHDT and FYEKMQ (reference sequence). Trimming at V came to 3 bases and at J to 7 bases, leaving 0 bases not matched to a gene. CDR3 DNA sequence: TGTGCCAGCAGCTTCGGGGGGAATGAGCAGTTCTTC. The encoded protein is CASSFGGNEQFF.

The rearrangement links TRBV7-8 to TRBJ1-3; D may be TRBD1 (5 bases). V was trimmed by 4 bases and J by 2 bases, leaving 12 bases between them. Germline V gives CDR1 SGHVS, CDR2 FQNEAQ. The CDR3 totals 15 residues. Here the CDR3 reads CASSSIQGTGNTIYF. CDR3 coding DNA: TGTGCCAGCAGCTCCATTCAGGGTACTGGAAACACCATATATTTT.